The TCR beta chain described here comes from a study of OX40 agonist ivuxolimab in advanced cancers. Study-level background: Participants could have had prior anti-PD-1, anti-PD-L1 or anti-CTLA-4 therapy, and roughly 40% had some. Broader study findings: Several nonresponders also turned out to have low normalized T-cell clonal expansion. On average, CD8+ T cells had more expanded clones than CD4+.

Only one count was recorded for this clone. Its antigen is not identified. With autoimmune disease history or systemic immunosuppression, patients were excluded. TCRdb's copy holds only in-frame clones and misses some; the assay was immunoSEQ multiplex PCR. Of 15,000 to 20,000 clones listed, roughly 90% are singletons. V shed 6 bases and J shed 6 bases, with 8 bases lying between them. In germline, CDR1 is MDHEN, CDR2 SYDVKM. This CDR3 contains 12 residues. The clonotype comes from an adult with an advanced solid tumor such as melanoma, head and neck, liver or kidney cancer. Sequences were derived from CD4+ or CD8+ T cells sorted from blood, sampled in a trial of the OX40 agonist ivuxolimab. The V and J genes are TRBV28 and TRBJ2-2; D remains unclear. The DNA for the CDR3 is TGTGCCAGCAGGTGGCCAGCCGGGGAGCTGTTTTTT. Amino acid sequence: CASRWPAGELFF.